This TCR beta chain was profiled in a study of T cell changes during pregnancy in multiple sclerosis. Using immunoSEQ multiplex PCR, the repertoire was profiled, and TCRdb retains in-frame clones only, with some absent. The table lists 65,000 to 75,000 clones, 91% of them singletons. V was pared by 4 bases and J by 0 bases, with 11 bases of the junction left unmatched. CDR1 ENHRY and CDR2 SYGVKD come from the germline V gene. The CDR3 covers 19 residues. This chain connects TRBV10-3 to TRBJ2-3, with TRBD2 identical over 12 bases. Sequenced material: peripheral blood, taken in the second trimester of pregnancy. The receptor was isolated from a female donor with multiple sclerosis, enrolled in a pregnancy study. The CDR3 nucleotides are TGTGCCATCAGTGGGACTAGCGGGACTACACTTTCTAGCACAGATACGCAGTATTTT. Its translation: CAISGTSGTTLSSTDTQYF.